The next 25 T cell receptor beta chains were all read from a single sample in a study of early T cells in non-severe SARS-CoV-2 infection. From the 5' RACE reads, TCRdb called clonotypes with MiXCR, one entry per CDR3 protein. The repertoire consists of 20,000 to 25,000 distinct CDR3 sequences, with approximately 5% occurring once and the leading ten covering about 4.5%. Sequencing was carried out using whole blood. The receptors here all came from an adult who was a healthcare worker with PCR-confirmed SARS-CoV-2 infection or an uninfected control (not recorded which).

This clonotype was found many times. V is TRBV18 and J is TRBJ1-6, with D uncertain. V lost 5 bases and J lost 6, with 2 bases in between. The germline CDR1 and CDR2 sequences are KGHSH and LQKENI. The CDR3 runs to 11 residues. CDR3 protein: CASSSNSPLHF. The CDR3 DNA reads as TGTGCCAGCTCAAGTAATTCACCCCTCCACTTT.

J is TRBJ2-7 and V is TRBV29-1, with 9 positions matching TRBD1. The germline CDR1 and CDR2 sequences are SQVTM and ANQGSEA. The ends lost 1 base at V and 6 bases at J; junction bases unmatched: 4. The CDR3 runs to 13 residues. Here the CDR3 reads CSVEVGTGTEQYF. CDR3 DNA: TGCAGCGTTGAAGTCGGGACAGGGACCGAGCAGTACTTC.

This clonotype was seen at least ten times. The genes are TRBV5-1 and TRBJ1-1; D gene ambiguous. The germline V gene has CDR1 SGHRS and CDR2 YFSETQ. V lost 5 bases to trimming and J lost 1 base, with 9 bases between them. The CDR3 loop spans 13 amino acids. In DNA form, the CDR3 reads TGCGCCAGCAGGCCCAGGACGAACACTGAAGCTTTCTTT. Residues: CASRPRTNTEAFF.

This clonotype is deemed medium-sized. The chain has TRBV6-1 and TRBJ2-2; TRBD2 matches at 9 bases. Trimming removed 9 bases from V and 6 bases from J; junction bases left unmatched: 11. CDR3 length equals 15 residues. Looked up from germline, CDR1 is MNHNS and CDR2 is SASEGT. Here the CDR3 reads CASVLSAGGPGELFF. The CDR3 DNA follows: TGTGCCAGTGTCCTCAGTGCGGGGGGGCCCGGGGAGCTGTTTTTT.

Relative to its sample, this clonotype is medium-sized (0.01 to 0.1%). The chain employs TRBV10-3 and TRBJ2-5, with 8 bases aligning to TRBD2. The J segment lost 5 bases and the V segment lost 6 bases, leaving 5 bases of the junction unmatched. Per the germline V gene, CDR1 is ENHRY and CDR2 is SYGVKD. The CDR3 runs to 13 residues. The DNA of the CDR3 is TGTGCCATCAGCGGACTAGCATTGGAGACCCAGTACTTC. Amino acid sequence: CAISGLALETQYF.

This clonotype appeared many times. CDR3 sequence: CSARTQTGRQLVTNEKLFF. For the CDR3, the DNA is TGCAGTGCTAGGACCCAGACAGGGCGTCAGCTCGTGACTAATGAAAAACTGTTTTTT. The genes are TRBV20-1 and TRBJ1-4, with 7 bases matching TRBD1. This CDR3 has 19 amino acids. V was pared by 3 bases and J by 2 bases, with 18 bases of the junction left unmatched. Germline CDR1 DFQATT, CDR2 SNEGSKA (reference sequence).

This clonotype was seen a handful of times. The V call is TRBV5-1, the J call TRBJ2-3; 7 bases map to TRBD2. CDR3 length equals 14 residues. The junction had 4 bases not matched to a gene; V was cut back by 4 bases and J by 2 bases. Germline V gene lookup returns CDR1 SGHRS and CDR2 YFSETQ. Here the CDR3 reads CASSPSGDTDTQYF. The CDR3 DNA sequence: TGCGCCAGCAGCCCAAGCGGGGACACAGATACGCAGTATTTT. Together with reference TRBV5-1 and TRBJ2-3, the CDR3 gives the full variable domain: KAGVTQTPRYLIKTRGQQVTLSCSPISGHRSVSWYQQTPGQGLQFLFEYFSETQRNKGNFPGRFSGRQFSNSRSEMNVSTLELGDSALYLCASSPSGDTDTQYFGPGTRLTVL.

This clonotype was counted many times. DNA of the CDR3: TGTGCCAGAAGTCGCGACAGCCAGGACGATCAGCCCCAGCATTTT. It codes for CARSRDSQDDQPQHF. This chain links TRBV5-3 with TRBJ1-5; possible D gene TRBD1, 5 bases. TRBV5-3 is reported as an ORF; its role is uncertain. The CDR3 has 15 residues. Trimming took off 5 bases at V and 5 bases at J, with 17 bases between the two ends.

This clonotype came up many times. The genes are TRBV7-2 and TRBJ1-4, with D unresolved. V dropped 4 bases and J dropped 7 bases, with 13 bases sitting between them. This CDR3 is built from 14 residues. Germline CDR1 and CDR2: SGHTA and FQGNSA. CDR3 in amino acids: CASSSTSSGEKLFF. CDR3 in DNA: TGTGCCAGCAGCTCGACATCGAGTGGTGAAAAACTGTTTTTT.

This clonotype was seen ten or more times. This rearrangement joins TRBV6-6 to TRBJ1-2; D is unresolved. The CDR3 extends over 14 amino acids. Germline V CDR1 and CDR2: MNHNY, SVGAGI (reference sequence). The ends were cut back, 0 bases at V and 6 bases at J, with 11 bases in the middle. CDR3 region: CASSYSARRNGYTF. The CDR3 DNA sequence: TGTGCCAGCAGTTACTCTGCTAGGAGGAATGGCTACACCTTC.

J is TRBJ1-2 and V is TRBV27; 7 bases are a match to TRBD1. The CDR3 runs 12 residues. Germline trimming cut 6 bases from V and 8 bases from J; bases unmatched to any gene: 6. Germline lookup yields CDR1 MNHEY and CDR2 SMNVEV (reference sequence). CDR3 coding DNA: TGTGCCAGCAGCTTGACAGGGAACGGCTACACCTTC. This gives the protein CASSLTGNGYTF.

Many counts were recorded for this clonotype. This chain joins TRBV5-1 and TRBJ2-1; the D gene could be TRBD1 or TRBD2 (6 bases each). The CDR3 extends over 16 amino acids. V was cut by 4 bases and J by 2 bases, with 16 bases left in between. The germline V gene encodes CDR1 SGHRS and CDR2 YFSETQ. The CDR3 is CASSHPGAGTYNEQFF. The CDR3, as DNA: TGCGCCAGCAGCCATCCGGGGGCAGGGACCTACAATGAGCAGTTCTTC.

This clonotype was seen many times. This chain uses TRBV11-2 with TRBJ1-6, with TRBD1 as a possible D gene (5 bases). CDR3 length: 15 amino acids. The V end lost 6 bases, the J end lost 10 bases, and 19 bases lay between the germline ends. CDR1 is SGHAT and CDR2 is FQNNGV in the germline V gene. CDR3 protein: CASRTIGGNRSPLHF. DNA of the CDR3: TGTGCCAGCAGGACCATTGGGGGGAATCGATCACCCCTCCACTTT.

This clonotype occurred many times. The chain is built from TRBV25-1 and TRBJ1-1; TRBD1 matches at 8 bases. CDR1 is MGHDK, CDR2 SYGVNS, per germline. V shed 4 bases and J 1 base; nucleotides not matched to a gene: 2. The CDR3 is 14 residues long. The CDR3: CASSGTGRNTEAFF. DNA for the CDR3: TGTGCCAGCAGTGGGACAGGGCGGAACACTGAAGCTTTCTTT.

This clonotype was counted ten times or more. CDR3 nucleotide sequence: TGCGCCAGCAGGGGAGACTCCTATAATTCACCCCTCCACTTT. Translating it yields CASRGDSYNSPLHF. The genes are TRBV5-1 and TRBJ1-6, with unresolved D. The ends were cut back, 5 bases at V and 0 bases at J, with 6 bases in the middle. The CDR3 spans 14 residues. CDR1 is SGHRS and CDR2 is YFSETQ in the germline V gene.

This clonotype was observed at least ten times. The CDR3 is CASSVQTGGGPQHF. As DNA, the CDR3 is TGTGCCAGCAGTGTCCAGACGGGAGGAGGGCCCCAGCATTTT. The chain has TRBV28 and TRBJ1-5, with D uncertain. Germline V gene data show CDR1 as MDHEN and CDR2 as SYDVKM. V was pared by 5 bases and J by 9 bases, with 17 bases between. This CDR3 comprises 14 residues.

The rearrangement joins TRBV9 to TRBJ2-5; the match to TRBD1 covers 10 bases. V gave up 6 bases and J gave up 5 bases; unmatched junction bases: 7. The CDR3 is made up of 14 amino acids. Germline values: CDR1 SGDLS, CDR2 YYNGEE. The CDR3 protein is CASTPGTGVETQYF. In nucleotides, the CDR3 is TGTGCCAGCACCCCCGGGACAGGGGTGGAGACCCAGTACTTC.

The sample holds a few counts of this clonotype. V and J are TRBV12-3 or TRBV12-4 and TRBJ1-3; 7 positions match TRBD1. Trimming removed 3 bases from V and 3 bases from J; junction bases left unmatched: 2. This CDR3 has 14 amino acids. The CDR3 sequence: CASSFQGGGNTIYF. The DNA for the CDR3 is TGTGCCAGCAGTTTTCAGGGGGGTGGAAACACCATATATTTT.

This clonotype is judged medium-sized (0.01 to 0.1%). The CDR3 DNA reads TGTGCCAGCAGCCAAGGAGCAGGACCGAACACTGAAGCTTTCTTT. Translating it yields CASSQGAGPNTEAFF. This chain links TRBV7-6 with TRBJ1-1, with D unresolved. Trimming removed 5 bases from V and 1 base from J, with 14 bases in between. The CDR3 loop spans 15 amino acids. Germline CDR1 is SGHVS and CDR2 is FNYEAQ.

At least ten counts were recorded for this clonotype. The chain uses TRBV20-1 and TRBJ1-6, with 7 bases aligning to TRBD1. Trimming at V came to 1 base and at J to 5 bases, leaving 5 bases not matched to a gene. This CDR3 is built from 15 residues. Germline lookup yields CDR1 DFQATT and CDR2 SNEGSKA (reference sequence). CDR3 sequence reads: CSARVQGPDNSPLHF. Here the CDR3 DNA reads TGCAGTGCTAGAGTACAGGGGCCGGATAATTCACCCCTCCACTTT.

CDR3 nucleotides: TGTGCCATCAGCCCCCGGACGCGGGGGTCCTACGAGCAGTACTTC. This translates into CAISPRTRGSYEQYF. The chain employs TRBV10-3 and TRBJ2-7; 7 nucleotides align to TRBD2. CDR1 and CDR2 (germline): ENHRY, SYGVKD. The CDR3 is 15 residues long. With V trimmed by 6 bases and J by 1 base, 9 bases remained unmatched.

There are many counts of this clonotype. The rearrangement uses TRBV6-6 and TRBJ2-7; D is unresolved. Germline CDR1 reads MNHNY; CDR2 reads SVGAGI (reference sequence). This CDR3 has 13 residues. Trimming removed 7 bases at V and 0 bases at J, with 10 bases between. CDR3 DNA sequence: TGTGCCAGCACCTTGGCAGGCTCCTACGAGCAGTACTTC. Translated, it gives CASTLAGSYEQYF.

This clonotype was counted many times. The J gene is TRBJ1-3, the V gene TRBV6-1, with D tentatively TRBD1 (6 bases). CDR3 length: 15 amino acids. Trimming took off 6 bases at V and 1 base at J, with 13 bases between the two ends. Germline CDR1 reads MNHNS; CDR2 reads SASEGT. This chain's CDR3 is CASRDGTLSGNTIYF. The CDR3 DNA reads TGTGCCAGCAGAGACGGGACATTATCTGGAAACACCATATATTTT.

This clonotype was seen at least ten times. This chain joins TRBV5-4 and TRBJ2-1; D remains unclear. Germline V gene data show CDR1 as SGHNT and CDR2 as YYREEE (reference sequence). Trimming removed 0 bases from V and 2 bases from J, with 6 bases in between. This CDR3 has 14 amino acids. The CDR3 bases are TGTGCCAGCAGCTTGGTAGGGACCTACAATGAGCAGTTCTTC. This encodes CASSLVGTYNEQFF.

Judged by abundance, this clonotype is medium-sized (0.01 to 0.1%). The chain recombines TRBV4-3 with TRBJ1-1; D is perhaps TRBD1 (6 bases). In germline, CDR1 is LGHNA, CDR2 YSLEER. This CDR3 comprises 18 residues. V was shortened by 4 bases and J by 5 bases, with 26 bases between the two germline ends. The chain's CDR3 is CASSPYSRGPALGTEAFF. The CDR3 DNA sequence: TGCGCCAGCAGCCCGTACAGCCGGGGGCCAGCTCTGGGGACTGAAGCTTTCTTT.